This is a list of T cell receptor beta chains from one sample in a study of blood T cell repertoires in COVID-19. Libraries were prepared by immunoSEQ multiplex PCR; TCRdb keeps only in-frame clonotypes and omits some of them. The sample has some 140,000 clones, roughly four fifths seen once. The sequencing input was peripheral blood. The source of these receptors is an elderly man with acute or convalescent COVID-19. CDR3s include the opening cysteine and the closing phenylalanine or tryptophan. A D gene is named only where the DNA matches it firmly. Part of the rows lack a size; the others show once, few, many or a class for expanded clones.

d_gene,j_gene,abundance,v_gene,CDR3aa
NA,TRBJ1-3,NA,TRBV28,CASSLLAGNTIYF
TRBD1,TRBJ1-5,few,TRBV6-2/TRBV6-3,CASSYWEGQGGQPQHF
NA,TRBJ1-6,NA,TRBV28,CASSPYRDSPLHF
TRBD1,TRBJ2-5,NA,TRBV10-3,CAIKSTGARETQYF
TRBD1,TRBJ1-2,NA,TRBV5-6,CASSLAQGWGNYGYTF
TRBD1,TRBJ2-3,few,TRBV2,CASSEKDRGHF
TRBD2,TRBJ2-2,NA,TRBV20-1,CSASVAGGHGGELFF
TRBD1,TRBJ1-2,many,TRBV5-6,CASSRDRAFGYTF
TRBD1,TRBJ1-5,NA,TRBV6-1,CASSDLGQGGQPQHF
NA,TRBJ1-2,NA,TRBV7-9,CASSPRPGYGYTF
TRBD1,TRBJ1-2,NA,TRBV2,CASSELGQGLGGYTF
TRBD1,TRBJ2-6,NA,TRBV6-4,CASSVPPGQGLSGANVLTF
NA,TRBJ1-2,NA,TRBV5-6,CASSLAVEFYGYTF
NA,TRBJ2-3,NA,TRBV6-5,CAVCLTASTDTQYF
NA,TRBJ1-1,NA,TRBV3-1/TRBV3-2,CASSQEQVTEAFF
NA,TRBJ1-5,NA,TRBV29-1,CSASFRNQPQHF
TRBD1,TRBJ1-2,NA,TRBV3-1/TRBV3-2,CASSQAHLGQGAYGYTF
NA,TRBJ1-1,NA,TRBV27,CAGFREGDTEAFF
NA,TRBJ2-7,NA,TRBV11-3,CASSPELADSYEQYF
NA,TRBJ1-1,NA,TRBV6-5,CASSYQWNTEAFF
TRBD1,TRBJ1-1,NA,TRBV7-6,CASSSRSGGASEAFF
TRBD2,TRBJ2-1,NA,TRBV5-4,CASSLNGGASNEQFF
NA,TRBJ2-5,NA,TRBV12-5,CASGGLTQETQYF
TRBD2,TRBJ2-5,NA,TRBV5-4,CASSLPGLAGEETQYF
TRBD1,TRBJ1-2,NA,TRBV27,CASSLLPPQDRRYGYTF
TRBD1,TRBJ1-1,NA,TRBV14,CASSQEGAGGPEAFF
NA,TRBJ1-5,few,TRBV7-2,CASSLETGQPQHF
TRBD1,TRBJ2-2,NA,TRBV5-1,CASSFDPPGQGANTGELFF
NA,TRBJ1-1,NA,TRBV29-1,CSVEVFTEAFF
NA,TRBJ1-1,NA,TRBV5-1,CASSLVGRMNTEAFF
NA,TRBJ1-2,NA,TRBV5-6,CASSLDRQFYGYTF
TRBD1,TRBJ2-1,NA,TRBV29-1,CSVSGTVGEQFF
NA,TRBJ2-2,NA,TRBV9,CASSYPRGLGPGELFF
NA,TRBJ2-3,NA,TRBV5-1,CASSPSLEVTDTQYF
NA,TRBJ1-1,NA,TRBV5-5,CASSQSGGQNTEAFF
NA,TRBJ2-3,NA,TRBV28,CASSSGTYSTDTQYF
TRBD1,TRBJ2-5,once,TRBV11-2,CASSWTGGRQETQYF
TRBD2,TRBJ2-1,NA,TRBV5-4,CASSPGTSSYNEQFF
TRBD2,TRBJ2-5,NA,TRBV5-1,CASSPARGGGQETQYF
TRBD2,TRBJ2-2,NA,TRBV6-1,CASSEALAGDTGELFF
TRBD2,TRBJ2-2,many,TRBV4-3,CASSRSSGGLLLGTGELFF
TRBD2,TRBJ2-2,NA,TRBV3-1/TRBV3-2,CASSIGLAGGPAGELFF
TRBD1,TRBJ2-1,NA,TRBV19,CATSRGRGSNEQFF
NA,TRBJ2-1,few,TRBV7-2,CASTPSRQNNEQFF
TRBD1,TRBJ2-2,NA,TRBV5-1,CASGQGDYDGELFF
TRBD1,TRBJ1-2,NA,TRBV10-3,CAISDRGPNYGYTF
NA,TRBJ2-7,NA,TRBV5-3,CARSFLGGSYEQYF
TRBD1,TRBJ1-4,NA,TRBV7-2,CASSWGDRGRTNEKLFF
TRBD1,TRBJ1-3,NA,TRBV6-5,CASRGTGAGNTIYF
TRBD1,TRBJ2-5,NA,TRBV19,CASSIQFRQGAETQYF
TRBD1,TRBJ1-2,NA,TRBV19,CASSSGGAIGGYTF
TRBD2,TRBJ2-1,NA,TRBV4-1,CASSQEGTSGGQQFF
NA,TRBJ2-1,NA,TRBV5-1,CASSLDWSSYNEQFF
TRBD2,TRBJ2-5,NA,TRBV9,CASSVASGAVALETQYF
NA,TRBJ1-1,once,TRBV2,CASSRNTEAFF